This TCR beta chain was identified during a study of blood T cells in healthy people across ages. Findings and caveats of the study: TCR beta diversity, measured per million T cells, fell in a roughly linear way with age.

PCR was performed a second time for 7 to 11 cycles using a sample-barcoded 5' primer and a J-beta primer mix. Carrying 12 random nucleotides, a template-switch adaptor labeled each individual cDNA molecule. From the 5' RACE reads, TCRdb called clonotypes with MiXCR, one entry per CDR3 protein. The sample contains hundreds of thousands of distinct CDR3 sequences, 22% of which appear only once. As concerns this clonotype: Antigen specificity is unknown.

This CDR3 is 13 amino acids long. Germline V CDR1 and CDR2: MNHNS, SASEGT. The V gene lost 0 bases and the J gene lost 6 bases, with 5 bases spanning the gap. Sequenced input: blood. This clonotype was obtained from a man aged 70-80 years in good health. The chain carries TRBV6-1 and TRBJ2-2, with TRBD2 as a possible D gene (5 bases). Written as DNA, the CDR3 is TGTGCCAGCAGTGAAGCTAGCGCCGGGGAGCTGTTTTTT. Translated: CASSEASAGELFF.